The 4 T cell receptor beta chains reported below all come from one sample, sequenced in a study of blood T cell repertoires in COVID-19. Here immunoSEQ multiplex PCR was the method, and the copy in TCRdb shows in-frame clones only, minus some. The sample contains tens of thousands of clones, around 80% of which appear only once. Source material: peripheral blood. These receptors came from a woman of 80 years or more with acute or convalescent COVID-19.

The chain employs TRBV9 and TRBJ2-5; 7 nucleotides match TRBD2. V lost 3 bases to trimming and J lost 2 bases; unmatched junction nucleotides: 16. The CDR3 has 18 residues. Looked up from germline, CDR1 is SGDLS and CDR2 is YYNGEE. CDR3 in amino acids: CASSAGGLPYGGQETQYF. The CDR3, as DNA: TGTGCCAGCAGCGCCGGGGGACTACCCTACGGGGGGCAAGAGACCCAGTACTTC.

The rearrangement joins TRBV5-1 to TRBJ2-7; 7 positions agree with TRBD1. Per germline, CDR1 SGHRS and CDR2 YFSETQ. The V gene end was trimmed by 0 bases and the J gene end by 7 bases; junction bases not matched to a gene: 4. The CDR3 loop spans 13 amino acids. The CDR3 region is CASSLDRGLEQYF. The CDR3 DNA reads as TGCGCCAGCAGCTTGGACAGGGGTTTAGAGCAGTACTTC.

This chain connects TRBV5-1 to TRBJ2-7, with a weak D call TRBD1 (6 bases). This CDR3 has 15 residues. The V gene lost 4 bases and the J gene lost 0 bases, with 14 bases spanning the gap. Germline V gene lookup returns CDR1 SGHRS and CDR2 YFSETQ. This CDR3 reads CASSVAGAPSYEQYF. The CDR3, as DNA: TGCGCCAGCAGCGTGGCAGGGGCTCCCTCCTACGAGCAGTACTTC.

CDR3 amino acids: CASSFVGALYEQYF. CDR3 nucleotides: TGTGCCAGCAGTTTTGTAGGGGCGCTATACGAGCAGTACTTC. J is TRBJ2-7 and V is TRBV28; D possibly corresponds to TRBD1 (5 bases). V lost 3 bases, J lost 4 bases, and 13 bases lay in between. Germline CDR1 MDHEN, CDR2 SYDVKM. This CDR3 is 14 amino acids long.